This T cell receptor (beta chain) was profiled in a study of T cells in Graves' hyperthyroidism and ophthalmopathy. The study, taken as a whole, reports: Peripheral blood also featured most of the thyroid clonotypes expanded above 0.001. The model forecast ophthalmopathy, anticipating it by a median around 6.9 months before onset.

It was RNA transcripts that yielded the amplified TCR beta CDR3 regions. The HTBI primer set was used in a first-round RT-PCR of the TCR CDR3. TCRdb fed the multiplex PCR reads into MiXCR, producing one record per CDR3 protein. This sample carries 500,000 to 550,000 distinct CDR3 sequences, around 20% of them seen once, and the ten largest clones take 26%. Concerning this clonotype itself: Its matching antigen is unknown.

This TCR was sampled from a man between 18 and 35 years old with Graves' hyperthyroidism. The sample consisted of blood.

In DNA form, the CDR3 reads TGTGCCAGCAGCTTAGCGTGGGGTTTTACCGGGGAGCTGTTTTTT. Translated: CASSLAWGFTGELFF. The chain is built from TRBV7-2 and TRBJ2-2; D remains unclear. This CDR3 is 15 amino acids long. V shed 0 bases and J shed 5 bases, with 10 bases lying between them. Germline assignment: CDR1 SGHTA and CDR2 FQGNSA.